This entry features one TCR beta chain sequence. The antigen remains undetermined. Additional DNA sequences in this sample encode the identical CDR3. The data were taken from a study of shared clonotypes between healthy human individuals. Study results and caveats: Compared with memory subsets, naive subsets generally had larger estimated richness.

The method was immunoSEQ multiplex PCR; TCRdb's version includes in-frame clones alone and lacks a portion of them. In the table there are 2 million to 3 million clones, approximately 94% of which are singletons. V lost 2 bases and J lost 4, with 6 bases in between. The germline V gene has CDR1 SGHTA and CDR2 FQGTGA. The CDR3 has 13 amino acids. The clonotype was recovered from a man aged 18 to 30 in good health. Some clones in this sample may be carry-over from other donors' samples. The sequenced sample was naive CD4+ T cells from PBMCs. Stated subset: CD45RA+ positively selected. The chain uses TRBV7-3 and TRBJ2-1; the D gene is possibly TRBD1 (6 bases). CDR3 sequence: CASSLGQYNEQFF. CDR3 nucleotides: TGTGCCAGCAGCTTAGGACAGTACAATGAGCAGTTCTTC.